The present TCR beta chain was sequenced within a study of vaccination and CD4 T cells after COVID-19. The assay that was used to sequence DNA from cultured CD4+ T cells was the Oncomine TCR Beta short-read assay. TCRdb itself ran the PCR reads through MiXCR, one entry per CDR3 protein. The sample has some 15,000 distinct CDR3 sequences, around 60% seen once. Documented treatment: approximately 9-day PBMC culture with coronavirus spike peptide pools or control peptides (ViraFEST assay). This clonotype was seen a few times. Antigen: not known. V was shortened by 5 bases and J by 6 bases, with 4 bases between the two germline ends. This CDR3 contains 11 residues.

The TCR comes from a human donor who had recovered from COVID-19. V gene TRBV12-3 or TRBV12-4 combines with J gene TRBJ2-2; D is unresolved. Sample: CD4+ T cells from blood, cultured in vitro. The CDR3 sequence: CASSPPGELFF. CDR3 nucleotides: TGTGCCAGCAGTCCCCCCGGGGAGCTGTTTTTT.